The rows below give T cell receptor beta chains drawn from one sample of a study of vaccination and CD4 T cells after COVID-19. TCRdb ran MiXCR on the PCR reads and lists one entry per CDR3 protein. The repertoire has around 18,000 distinct CDR3 sequences, roughly 56% of them found once; the top ten carry 7% to 8.5%. These receptors' antigens are unknown. What was sequenced was CD4+ T cells from blood, cultured in vitro. The receptors were sampled from a human donor who had recovered from COVID-19. The CDR3 runs from the conserved cysteine through the conserved F or W.

TRBV19	TRBJ1-1	CASSRQGDSTEAFF
TRBV7-3	TRBJ2-2	CASSPGGNTGELFF
TRBV12-3/TRBV12-4	TRBJ1-1	CASSLTGQGTEAFF
TRBV7-9	TRBJ1-1	CASSFSSRGTEAFF
TRBV29-1	TRBJ1-1	CSVVGGTEAFF
TRBV30	TRBJ2-7	CAWSSARDGRPYEQYF
TRBV20-1	TRBJ2-2	CSARPSPRNTGELFF
TRBV6-1	TRBJ1-6	CASTFEQGINSPLHF
TRBV10-2	TRBJ1-5	CARGTGSVYSNQPQHF
TRBV7-2	TRBJ2-7	CASSLFSSGEQYF
TRBV15	TRBJ1-2	CATSRGGEVRGNGNTF
TRBV10-3	TRBJ2-2	CAIRDSANTGELFF
TRBV11-3	TRBJ1-3	CASSLELVAGNTIYF
TRBV6-1	TRBJ2-7	CASSVDIHPGRLGSYEQYF
TRBV6-1	TRBJ1-2	CASSLGQGFYGYTF
TRBV7-8	TRBJ2-3	CASTPWGQSTDTQYF
TRBV4-2	TRBJ1-4	CASSQPGDTANEKLFF
TRBV20-1	TRBJ1-1	CSASSQNTEAFF
TRBV20-1	TRBJ2-1	CSASSGHNEQFF
TRBV2	TRBJ2-2	CASRKGLMGSTGELFF
TRBV11-1	TRBJ2-5	CASSLDRETQYF
TRBV20-1	TRBJ1-2	CSARGPRGDYGYTF
TRBV6-1	TRBJ1-1	CASSERGVPLNTEVFF
TRBV23-1	TRBJ1-5	CASKGGIQPQHF
TRBV24-1	TRBJ2-2	CATSGGGMYTGELFF
TRBV27	TRBJ2-7	CASRGQGRGEQYF
TRBV7-2	TRBJ1-5	CASSLAGQPQHF
TRBV27	TRBJ2-7	CASSLTGRMPYEQYF
TRBV2	TRBJ1-2	CASSGDRNYGYTF
TRBV20-1	TRBJ1-3	CSAQRTGLLDTIYF
TRBV6-1	TRBJ2-7	CASRKSRDSYEQYF
TRBV29-1	TRBJ2-7	CSVDSGDSNEQYF
TRBV15	TRBJ1-5	CATSVQGDQPQHF
TRBV5-1	TRBJ2-3	CASSISGGSRSGTQYF
TRBV20-1	TRBJ2-3	CSALRGSDTQYF
TRBV20-1	TRBJ2-5	CSARMRDLKTQYF
TRBV6-5	TRBJ1-2	CASSYSSGRYGYTF
TRBV2	TRBJ1-6	CASTARVGVGVSPLHF
TRBV11-1	TRBJ2-2	CASSFSGSGELFF
TRBV19	TRBJ2-5	CASSIGTSGRWLETQYF
TRBV9	TRBJ2-6	CASAQGTGANVLTF
TRBV15	TRBJ2-7	CATSRDVNDYEQYF